This T cell receptor (beta chain) was recovered during a study of CD8+ T cells in alopecia areata. Once RNA had been extracted, it was reverse transcribed into cDNA to act as the sequencing template. Sequenced by immunoSEQ multiplex PCR; TCRdb stores in-frame clones only, minus some. Among 120,000 to 150,000 clones listed, about three fifths were seen once. Trimming stripped 2 bases from V and 2 bases from J, with 10 bases between. The CDR3 has 15 residues. Germline V gene lookup returns CDR1 SEHNR and CDR2 FQNEAQ (reference sequence). The receptor was derived from a human donor in good health. The chain is built from TRBV7-9 and TRBJ2-1; D call uncertain. The sample taken for sequencing was CD8+ T cells sorted from blood. The CDR3 sequence is CASSLIWRTYNEQFF. The CDR3 DNA follows: TGTGCCAGCAGCTTAATTTGGAGAACCTACAATGAGCAGTTCTTC.